This passage covers 2 T cell receptor beta chains from one sample sequenced in a study of T cell repertoires in ileal Crohn's disease. Produced via immunoSEQ multiplex PCR; TCRdb's table is partial and in-frame only. The sample shows thousands of clones, 60% to 80% of them seen only once. Sample time point: proximal margin of the surgical specimen (macroscopically non-inflamed). The specimen was ileal tissue. The receptors were sampled from an adult with Crohn's disease.

Concerning this clone itself: At one end, the junction sequence differs from germline, possibly due to a read error. This rearrangement joins TRBV6-5 to TRBJ2-1, with TRBD2 identical over 7 bases. The CDR3 length is 11 residues. Germline-derived CDR1 and CDR2 are MNHEY and SVGAGI. The CDR3 region is CASSKREEPVF. The CDR3 DNA sequence: TGTGCCAGCAGCAAGCGGGAAGAACCGGTCTTC.

This clone has only one observation. The gene calls are TRBV2 and TRBJ1-4; D not certain. Trimming cost V 4 bases and J 4 bases, with 10 bases left between them. The CDR3 length is 14 residues. The V gene's germline CDR1 is SNHLY and CDR2 FYNNEI. The CDR3 DNA reads TGTGCCAGCAGTGTGGGCTTTAGTAATGAAAAACTGTTTTTT. Translating gives CASSVGFSNEKLFF.